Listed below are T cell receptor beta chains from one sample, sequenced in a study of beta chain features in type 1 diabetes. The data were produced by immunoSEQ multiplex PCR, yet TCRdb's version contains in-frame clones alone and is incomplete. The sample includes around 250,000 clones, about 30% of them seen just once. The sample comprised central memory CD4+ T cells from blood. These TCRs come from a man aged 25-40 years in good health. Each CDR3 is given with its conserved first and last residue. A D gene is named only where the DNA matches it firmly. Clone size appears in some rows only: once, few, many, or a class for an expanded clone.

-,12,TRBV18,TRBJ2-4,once,TGTGCCAGCTCACCACCGAGTGGATTTCAGTACTTC,CASSPPSGFQYF
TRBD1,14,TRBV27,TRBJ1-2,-,TGTGCCAGCAGTTTACTGGGACAGGGGGATGGCTACACCTTC,CASSLLGQGDGYTF
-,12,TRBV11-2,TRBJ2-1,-,TGTGCCAGCAGCTTAGATCGTAATGAGCAGTTCTTC,CASSLDRNEQFF
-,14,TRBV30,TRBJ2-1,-,TGTGCCTGGAGCCCAGCGCTGGCAGACAATGAGCAGTTCTTC,CAWSPALADNEQFF
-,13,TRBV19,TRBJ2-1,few,TGTGCCAGTAGTCCTTCGCGGAGTAATGAGCAGTTCTTC,CASSPSRSNEQFF
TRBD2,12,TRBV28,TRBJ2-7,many,TGTGCCAGCAGCCTCCAGCGGGAAGGGCAGTACTTC,CASSLQREGQYF
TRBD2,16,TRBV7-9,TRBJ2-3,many,TGTGCCAGCAGCTTAAGTGGCGGGAGCGGCACAGATACGCAGTATTTT,CASSLSGGSGTDTQYF
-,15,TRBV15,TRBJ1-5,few,TGTGCCACCAGCAGAGGTTCGGAGCCCGATCAGCCCCAGCATTTT,CATSRGSEPDQPQHF
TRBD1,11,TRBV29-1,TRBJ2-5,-,TGCAGTGGGGCGGGACAGGGGACCCAGTACTTC,CSGAGQGTQYF
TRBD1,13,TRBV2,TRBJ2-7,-,TGTGCCAGCAATGGACAGGGATCCTACGAGCAGTACTTC,CASNGQGSYEQYF
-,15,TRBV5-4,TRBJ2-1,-,TGTGCCAGCAGCTCGGACAAGACGCGCTACAATGAGCAGTTCTTC,CASSSDKTRYNEQFF
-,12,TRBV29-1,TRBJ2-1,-,TGCAGCGTTGGTTGGAGCCGTAGTGAGCAGTTCTTC,CSVGWSRSEQFF